This T cell receptor beta chain is from a study of vaccination effects on CD4 cells after COVID-19. Under the ViraFEST assay, PBMC were stimulated with viral peptide pools so that antigen-specific CD4+ T cells expanded. Sequencing was performed afterwards. Scientists isolated CD4+ T cells after an approximately 10-day culture period ended. Each participant was given two doses of one vaccine (BNT162b2 or mRNA-1273). The study found no prior SARS-CoV-2 infection in the vaccine recipients, who tested negative for nucleocapsid antibodies. Half-medium replacement with IL-2 medium occurred on days 3 and 7. Study-wide results and caveats: Recruitment yielded few convalescent patients, and the study had no early post-infection timepoints. Substantial clonal contraction characterized both infection- and vaccine-induced clones late after vaccination.

A remark on this clone: Its antigen is as yet unknown.

V was clipped by 2 bases and J by 5 bases; unmatched bases: 10. Per germline, CDR1 SGHRS and CDR2 YFSETQ. This CDR3 comprises 15 residues. Assay used: immunoSEQ multiplex PCR; TCRdb lists only in-frame clones, some missing. The table records approximately 28,000 clones, over 70% of them present only once. The V and J genes are TRBV5-1 and TRBJ2-7, with 7 positions matching TRBD2. The sequences come from CD4+ T cells from PBMCs cultured with HCoV-229E spike peptides, collected after COVID-19 vaccination. The receptor was isolated from a human donor who received a COVID-19 vaccine. The CDR3 loop reads CASSFRTGGSNEQYF. The CDR3, as DNA: TGCGCCAGCAGCTTTAGGACGGGAGGTAGCAACGAGCAGTACTTC.